These T cell receptor beta chains were read from a single sample in a study of response to subunit inactivated influenza vaccine. Using its own MiXCR run on the RT-PCR reads, TCRdb lists one record per CDR3 protein. The table includes about 530,000 distinct CDR3 sequences, over 10% detected once. This sample comprised PBMCs from blood, obtained roughly 48 days after vaccination. The receptor set was obtained from a man between 50 and 59 years old who received an inactivated influenza vaccine. The CDR3 runs from the conserved cysteine through the conserved F or W. Each record gives: J gene, clone size, V gene, CDR3 protein. Rows may omit the clone size; those that give it use once, few, many or a size class.

TRBJ2-3	few	TRBV25-1	CASSDPGWPDTQYF
TRBJ1-2	few	TRBV5-1	CASSSLLENGYTF
TRBJ2-1	few	TRBV5-1	CASRSYGTPEGHEQFF
TRBJ2-2	NA	TRBV11-1	CASSDPRPTGINTGELFF
TRBJ2-5	many	TRBV6-2/TRBV6-3	CASIAAESIQETQYF
TRBJ1-6	few	TRBV7-9	CASSLTAHSSPLHF
TRBJ2-1	many	TRBV29-1	CSVVFDRPHEQFF
TRBJ2-1	NA	TRBV5-1	CASSVSGLAGGEQFF
TRBJ2-1	few	TRBV6-2/TRBV6-3	CASSYEERLSSYNEQFF
TRBJ1-2	NA	TRBV12-3/TRBV12-4	CASSRGQPYGYTF
TRBJ2-1	many	TRBV5-1	CASSRQAFSSYNEQFF
TRBJ2-1	NA	TRBV28	CASIGADASSYNEQFF
TRBJ2-5	few	TRBV10-3	CAISGAPRQETQYF
TRBJ2-5	NA	TRBV6-2/TRBV6-3	CASSFTPRETQYF
TRBJ2-1	NA	TRBV27	CASSLRFGSGYNEQFF
TRBJ1-5	NA	TRBV7-2	CASSLDEDTQEHF
TRBJ2-1	few	TRBV6-2/TRBV6-3	CASTWARYNEQFF
TRBJ1-5	many	TRBV29-1	CSVVMDGNQPQHF
TRBJ1-4	NA	TRBV20-1	CSAKTRNEKLFF
TRBJ1-2	once	TRBV10-3	CAISEGSNYGYTF
TRBJ2-5	many	TRBV20-1	CSARDVYTGQETQYF
TRBJ2-1	few	TRBV10-3	CAISGLGSDNEQFF
TRBJ2-7	few	TRBV9	CASSALPGQGNEQYF
TRBJ2-3	few	TRBV6-1	CASSERKGSDTQYF
TRBJ2-7	NA	TRBV9	CASSQAGISYEQYF
TRBJ2-7	many	TRBV12-3/TRBV12-4	CASTMTSGRVYEQYF